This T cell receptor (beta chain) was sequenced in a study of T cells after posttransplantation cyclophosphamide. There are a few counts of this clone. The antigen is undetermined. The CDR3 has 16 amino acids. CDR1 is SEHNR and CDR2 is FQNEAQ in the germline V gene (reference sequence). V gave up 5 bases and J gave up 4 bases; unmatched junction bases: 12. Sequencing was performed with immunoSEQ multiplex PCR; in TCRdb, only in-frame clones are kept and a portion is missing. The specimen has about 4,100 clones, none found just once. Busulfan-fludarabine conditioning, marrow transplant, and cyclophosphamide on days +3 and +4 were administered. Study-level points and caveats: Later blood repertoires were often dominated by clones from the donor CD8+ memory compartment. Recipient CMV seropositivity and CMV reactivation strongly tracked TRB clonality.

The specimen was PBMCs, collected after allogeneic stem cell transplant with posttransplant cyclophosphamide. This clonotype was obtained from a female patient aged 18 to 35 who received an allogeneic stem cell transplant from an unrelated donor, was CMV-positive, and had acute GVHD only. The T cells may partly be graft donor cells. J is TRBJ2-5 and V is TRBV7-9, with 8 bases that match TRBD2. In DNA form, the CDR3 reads TGTGCCAGCAGCCGGCGGGGGGTAGCGGGTGTAGAGACCCAGTACTTC. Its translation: CASSRRGVAGVETQYF.